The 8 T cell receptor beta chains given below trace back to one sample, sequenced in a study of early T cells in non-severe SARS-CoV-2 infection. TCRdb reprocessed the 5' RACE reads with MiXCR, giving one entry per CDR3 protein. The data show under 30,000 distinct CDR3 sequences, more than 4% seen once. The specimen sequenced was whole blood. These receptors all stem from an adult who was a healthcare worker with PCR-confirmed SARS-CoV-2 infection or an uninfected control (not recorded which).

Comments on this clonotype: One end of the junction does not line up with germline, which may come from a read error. The CDR3 DNA sequence: TGTGCCAGCTCACCACCGGCGGGACGGAGCTCTGGAAACACCGTATATTTT. As protein: CASSPPAGRSSGNTVYF. V usage is TRBV18 and J usage is TRBJ1-3; the D gene is possibly TRBD1 (5 bases). The CDR3 covers 17 residues. Germline CDR1 and CDR2: KGHSH and LQKENI.

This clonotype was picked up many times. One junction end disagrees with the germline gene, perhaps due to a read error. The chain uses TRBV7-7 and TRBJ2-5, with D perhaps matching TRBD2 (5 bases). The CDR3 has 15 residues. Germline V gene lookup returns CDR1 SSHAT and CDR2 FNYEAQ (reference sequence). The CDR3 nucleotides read TGTGCTAGCAGCAAGACGGGATTCTCCACGGAGACCCAGTACTTC. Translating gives CASSKTGFSTETQYF.

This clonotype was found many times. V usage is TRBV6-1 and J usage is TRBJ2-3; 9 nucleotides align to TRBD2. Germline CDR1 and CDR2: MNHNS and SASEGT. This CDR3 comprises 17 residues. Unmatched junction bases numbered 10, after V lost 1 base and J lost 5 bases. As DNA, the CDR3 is TGTGCCAGCAGTGAAGGTCGCGGGAGGGGGCCGGGAGATACGCAGTATTTT. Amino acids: CASSEGRGRGPGDTQYF.

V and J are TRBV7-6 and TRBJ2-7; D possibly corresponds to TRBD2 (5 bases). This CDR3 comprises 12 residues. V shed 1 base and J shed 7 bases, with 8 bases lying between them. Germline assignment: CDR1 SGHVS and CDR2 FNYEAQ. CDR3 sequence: CASSLVGEEQYF. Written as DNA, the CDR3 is TGTGCCAGCAGCTTAGTCGGGGAGGAGCAGTACTTC.

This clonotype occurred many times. The CDR3 DNA reads as TGTGCCAGCAGCCAGGAAGGACAGGGGATCTCCTACGAGCAGTACTTC. As protein: CASSQEGQGISYEQYF. The chain links TRBV4-2 to TRBJ2-7, with 9 bases that match TRBD1. Trimming cost V 3 bases and J 0 bases; bases outside gene matches: 6. CDR3 length: 16 amino acids. Per the germline V gene, CDR1 is LGHNA and CDR2 is YNFKEQ.

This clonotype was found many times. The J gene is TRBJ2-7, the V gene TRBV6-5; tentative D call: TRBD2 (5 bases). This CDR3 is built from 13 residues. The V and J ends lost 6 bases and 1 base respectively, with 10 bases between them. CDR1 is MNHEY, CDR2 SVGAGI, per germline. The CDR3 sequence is CASRRTRSYEQYF. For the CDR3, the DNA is TGTGCCAGCAGACGCACTAGATCCTACGAGCAGTACTTC.

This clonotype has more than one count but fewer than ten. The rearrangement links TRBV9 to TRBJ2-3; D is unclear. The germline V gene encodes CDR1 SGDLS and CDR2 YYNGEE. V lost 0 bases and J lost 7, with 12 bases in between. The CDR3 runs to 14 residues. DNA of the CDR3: TGTGCCAGCAGCGTAGTCCAGGAGTCCCATACGCAGTATTTT. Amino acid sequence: CASSVVQESHTQYF.

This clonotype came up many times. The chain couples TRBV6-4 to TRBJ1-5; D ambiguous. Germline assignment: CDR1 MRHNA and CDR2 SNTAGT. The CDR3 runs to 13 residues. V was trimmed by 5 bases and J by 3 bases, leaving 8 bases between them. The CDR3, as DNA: TGTGCCAGCAGTAGGGAACCCAATCAGCCCCAGCATTTT. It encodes CASSREPNQPQHF.